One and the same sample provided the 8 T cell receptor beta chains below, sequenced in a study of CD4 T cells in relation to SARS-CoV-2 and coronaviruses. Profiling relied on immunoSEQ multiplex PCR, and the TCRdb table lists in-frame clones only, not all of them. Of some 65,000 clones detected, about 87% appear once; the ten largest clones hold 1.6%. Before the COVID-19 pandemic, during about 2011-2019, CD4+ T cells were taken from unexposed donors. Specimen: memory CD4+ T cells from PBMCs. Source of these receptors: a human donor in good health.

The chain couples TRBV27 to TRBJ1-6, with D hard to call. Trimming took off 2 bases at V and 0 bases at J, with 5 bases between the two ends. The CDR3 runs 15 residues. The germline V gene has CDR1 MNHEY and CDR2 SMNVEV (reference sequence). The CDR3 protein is CASSLRDSYNSPLHF. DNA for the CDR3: TGTGCCAGCAGTTTACGAGACTCCTATAATTCACCCCTCCACTTT.

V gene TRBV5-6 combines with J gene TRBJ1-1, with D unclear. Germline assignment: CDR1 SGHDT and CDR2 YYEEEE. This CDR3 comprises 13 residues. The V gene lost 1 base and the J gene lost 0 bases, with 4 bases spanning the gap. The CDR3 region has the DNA TGTGCCAGCAGCTTGCTAATGAACACTGAAGCTTTCTTT. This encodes CASSLLMNTEAFF.

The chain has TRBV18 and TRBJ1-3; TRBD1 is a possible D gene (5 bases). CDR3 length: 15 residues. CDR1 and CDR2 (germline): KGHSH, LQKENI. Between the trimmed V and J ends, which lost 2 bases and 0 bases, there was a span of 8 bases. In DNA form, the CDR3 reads TGTGCCAGCTCACCAGCAGGGAGCTCTGGAAACACCATATATTTT. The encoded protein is CASSPAGSSGNTIYF.

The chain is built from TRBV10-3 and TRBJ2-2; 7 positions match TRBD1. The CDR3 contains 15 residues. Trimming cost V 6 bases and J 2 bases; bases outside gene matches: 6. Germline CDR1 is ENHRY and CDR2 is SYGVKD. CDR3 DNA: TGTGCCATCAGCAGACAGGGCTCTAACACCGGGGAGCTGTTTTTT. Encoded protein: CAISRQGSNTGELFF.

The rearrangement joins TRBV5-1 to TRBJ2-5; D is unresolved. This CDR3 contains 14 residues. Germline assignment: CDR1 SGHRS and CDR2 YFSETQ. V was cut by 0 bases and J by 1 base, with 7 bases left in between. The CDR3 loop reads CASSLVVPQETQYF. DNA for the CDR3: TGCGCCAGCAGCTTGGTGGTCCCCCAAGAGACCCAGTACTTC.

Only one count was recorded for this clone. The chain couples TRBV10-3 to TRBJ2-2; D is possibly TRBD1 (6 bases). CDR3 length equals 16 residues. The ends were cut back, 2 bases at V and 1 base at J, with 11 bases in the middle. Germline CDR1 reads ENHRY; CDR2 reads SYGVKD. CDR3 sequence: CAISEPGHMNTGELFF. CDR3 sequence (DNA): TGTGCCATCAGTGAGCCGGGACACATGAACACCGGGGAGCTGTTTTTT.

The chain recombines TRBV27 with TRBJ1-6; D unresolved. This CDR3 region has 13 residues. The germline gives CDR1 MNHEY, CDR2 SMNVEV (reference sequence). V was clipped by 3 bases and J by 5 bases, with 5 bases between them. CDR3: CASSLGNNSPLHF. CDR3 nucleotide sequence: TGTGCCAGCAGTTTGGGAAATAATTCACCCCTCCACTTT.

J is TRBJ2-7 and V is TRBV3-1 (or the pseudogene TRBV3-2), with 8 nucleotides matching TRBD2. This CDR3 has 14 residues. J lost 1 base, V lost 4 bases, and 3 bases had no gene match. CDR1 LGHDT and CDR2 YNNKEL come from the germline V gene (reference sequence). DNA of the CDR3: TGTGCCAGCAGCCTCGGGACTAGTTCCTACGAGCAGTACTTC. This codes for CASSLGTSSYEQYF.